The T cell receptor (beta chain) under discussion was sequenced for a study of T cells in Graves' hyperthyroidism and ophthalmopathy. Notes on the study in general: Most expanded thyroid clonotypes above 0.001 recurred in blood.

This clonotype was observed at least ten times. Its antigen is unidentified. The study defined stable Graves' hyperthyroidism as no ophthalmopathy progression within 18 months. Any patient presenting with uncontrolled infection, other autoimmune disease, pregnancy or lactation was left out. From more than 9.5 ml of fresh peripheral blood, PBMCs were isolated. RNA transcripts yielded amplified TCR beta CDR3 regions. HTBI primers drove first-round RT-PCR of the TCR CDR3. Using its own MiXCR run on the multiplex PCR reads, TCRdb lists one record per CDR3 protein. The sample consists of about 360,000 distinct CDR3 sequences, less than 15% of them appearing once. Trimming took 1 base from V and 5 from J, leaving 18 bases between them. CDR1 is SGHRS and CDR2 is YFSETQ in the germline V gene. The CDR3 is 16 residues long.

Sequencing input: blood. The sequence was collected from a woman aged 18-29 years with Graves' hyperthyroidism. This rearrangement joins TRBV5-1 to TRBJ1-2; D is perhaps TRBD1 (5 bases). In nucleotides, the CDR3 is TGCGCCAGCAGCTTGCTGCCCGGGGCCAGTGGGTATGGCTACACCTTC. The encoded protein is CASSLLPGASGYGYTF.